This T cell receptor beta chain was obtained from a study of blood T cell repertoires in COVID-19. Study-wide background: From the United States, Italy and Spain came samples of acute and convalescent COVID-19.

This clone was counted a single time. Measured with immunoSEQ multiplex PCR; TCRdb has only the in-frame clones, and not every one. The data contain over 55,000 clones, around 87% of them singletons. The sequenced material came from peripheral blood. This clonotype originated in a woman older than 75 with COVID-19, enrolled during active disease.

The CDR3 sequence: CASSRMTGSEETQYF. DNA for the CDR3: TGTGCCAGCAGCCGGATGACAGGGAGTGAAGAGACCCAGTACTTC. The chain combines TRBV7-9 with TRBJ2-5; 7 bases are shared with TRBD1. V shed 5 bases, J shed 3 bases, and the junction held 9 bases outside the gene matches. The V gene's germline CDR1 is SEHNR and CDR2 FQNEAQ (reference sequence). This CDR3 spans 15 amino acids.